These 11 T cell receptor beta chains originate from one sample sequenced in a study of blood T cell repertoires in COVID-19. The method was immunoSEQ multiplex PCR; TCRdb's version includes in-frame clones alone and lacks a portion of them. The sample has about 150,000 clones, under 85% seen once. The sequenced material came from peripheral blood. These TCRs come from a woman aged 80 or older with acute or convalescent COVID-19.

The rearrangement uses TRBV4-2 and TRBJ2-3, with 8 bases fitting TRBD2. The ends lost 2 bases at V and 7 bases at J; junction bases unmatched: 11. Looked up from germline, CDR1 is LGHNA and CDR2 is YNFKEQ. The CDR3 is 16 residues long. The DNA of the CDR3 is TGTGCCAGCAGCCAACCCTCGAACGGGAGGGCGAATACGCAGTATTTT. It codes for CASSQPSNGRANTQYF.

The chain carries TRBV19 and TRBJ1-1, with D perhaps TRBD1 (6 bases). Trimming removed 5 bases from V and 8 bases from J, with 18 bases in between. Germline CDR1 and CDR2: LNHDA and SQIVND (reference sequence). The CDR3 runs 14 residues. The CDR3 loop reads CASSQTTGLTEAFF. CDR3 DNA: TGTGCCAGTAGTCAAACGACAGGTCTAACCGAAGCTTTCTTT.

The chain couples TRBV7-6 to TRBJ1-2; D gene unclear. Trimming pared 5 bases from V and 5 bases from J, leaving 12 bases between. The CDR3 extends over 13 amino acids. Per the germline V gene, CDR1 is SGHVS and CDR2 is FNYEAQ. CDR3 sequence: CASSLSPGYGYTF. CDR3 DNA sequence: TGTGCCAGCAGCCTTTCCCCGGGATATGGCTACACCTTC.

The V call is TRBV6-5, the J call TRBJ1-2; TRBD1 is a possible D gene (6 bases). Per germline, CDR1 MNHEY and CDR2 SVGAGI. This CDR3 spans 15 amino acids. The V and J ends lost 7 bases and 2 bases respectively, with 17 bases between them. This chain's CDR3 is CASNKLSDSNYGYTF. CDR3 bases: TGTGCCAGCAATAAGCTCTCGGACAGCAACTATGGCTACACCTTC.

The count of this clone is one. The chain is built from TRBV6-5 and TRBJ2-5, with TRBD1 identical over 9 bases. V lost 6 bases to trimming and J lost 5 bases; unmatched junction nucleotides: 10. This CDR3 is 15 amino acids long. Germline CDR1 reads MNHEY; CDR2 reads SVGAGI. CDR3 sequence (DNA): TGTGCCAGCAGATCCGGGACAGGGTCTGGGGAGACCCAGTACTTC. It is translated as CASRSGTGSGETQYF.

The genes are TRBV7-9 and TRBJ1-2, with 10 bases matching TRBD1. With 5 bases clipped from V and 4 bases from J, the junction kept 16 bases outside the gene matches. The germline V gene has CDR1 SEHNR and CDR2 FQNEAQ (reference sequence). The CDR3 is 18 residues long. DNA of the CDR3: TGTGCCAGCAGCCTAGGGAATTCCGGGACAGGGGTCTTCTATGGCTACACCTTC. This encodes CASSLGNSGTGVFYGYTF.

The chain links TRBV6-5 to TRBJ1-5; the D is unclear. Germline lookup yields CDR1 MNHEY and CDR2 SVGAGI. V was trimmed by 7 bases and J by 6 bases, leaving 10 bases between them. The CDR3 contains 12 residues. In nucleotides, the CDR3 is TGTGCCAGCACGACCGCGGGTCAGCCCCAGCATTTT. This sequence encodes CASTTAGQPQHF.

A few counts support this clone. The chain uses TRBV5-1 and TRBJ1-2, with TRBD1 identical over 9 bases. V lost 4 bases and J lost 4; bases outside the gene matches: 11. The CDR3 totals 16 residues. Germline loops: CDR1 SGHRS, CDR2 YFSETQ. The CDR3 spells CASSPDSGQGFYGYTF. For the CDR3, the DNA is TGCGCCAGCAGCCCCGACTCGGGACAGGGCTTCTATGGCTACACCTTC.

This rearrangement joins TRBV3-1 (or the pseudogene TRBV3-2) to TRBJ1-2; 7 nucleotides line up with TRBD1. The germline gives CDR1 LGHDT, CDR2 YNNKEL (reference sequence). CDR3 length equals 17 residues. The V and J ends lost 4 bases and 6 bases, in that order; junction bases with no gene match: 17. CDR3 loop: CASSPTATGIKGDGYTF. The CDR3 DNA reads TGTGCCAGCAGCCCGACTGCGACAGGGATAAAGGGGGATGGCTACACCTTC.

V usage is TRBV4-3 and J usage is TRBJ1-2, with D maybe TRBD1 (6 bases). There are 15 residues in the CDR3. CDR1 LGHNA and CDR2 YSLEER come from the germline V gene. Trimming shortened V by 0 bases and J by 4 bases, and 12 bases separated the two germline ends. CDR3 DNA: TGCGCCAGCAGCCAAGATACAGGGTCTACCTATGGCTACACCTTC. This sequence encodes CASSQDTGSTYGYTF.

This clone showed up just a few times. The J gene is TRBJ1-5, the V gene TRBV5-1, with a possible D match to TRBD1 (5 bases). Deletions cut 0 bases from V and 0 bases from J, with 7 bases between. This CDR3 has 15 residues. Germline CDR1 SGHRS, CDR2 YFSETQ. The CDR3 sequence: CASSLEGNSNQPQHF. The CDR3 DNA sequence: TGCGCCAGCAGCTTGGAGGGGAATAGCAATCAGCCCCAGCATTTT.